The rows below give T cell receptor beta chains drawn from one sample of a study of memory CD8 T cells in hepatitis C reinfection. Assay used: immunoSEQ multiplex PCR; TCRdb lists only in-frame clones, some missing. There are approximately 50,000 clones in the sample; roughly 90% occur only once, and roughly 0.99% lies in the top ten. The sequencing sample was made of naive CD8+ T cells sorted from blood. The receptors come from a man in his late teens or twenties with hepatitis C virus infection. The CDR3 runs from the conserved cysteine through the conserved F or W. D genes are given only for firm matches.

TRBV9	TRBD2	TRBJ2-1	CASSESGSSYNEQFF
TRBV11-2	TRBD2	TRBJ2-3	CASSMGTSGGNTQYF
TRBV2	.	TRBJ2-2	CASSDRVNTGELFF
TRBV2	TRBD1	TRBJ2-1	CASSWTGGYNEQFF
TRBV7-9	TRBD1	TRBJ1-1	CASSLVGTGPLNTEAFF
TRBV9	.	TRBJ2-2	CASSVTGDGELFF
TRBV7-3	TRBD1	TRBJ2-7	CASSFDGTGGYEQYF
TRBV7-9	.	TRBJ2-1	CASSSPEVNEQFF
TRBV6-1	.	TRBJ2-1	CASNPPPGQYNEQFF
TRBV11-2	.	TRBJ2-5	CASSLGSSGQETQYF
TRBV14	TRBD2	TRBJ2-1	CASSQRLAIEQFF
TRBV21-1	.	TRBJ1-1	CASSRLGQGKMNTEAFF
TRBV7-9	.	TRBJ2-3	CASSFLQGGSKTQYF
TRBV19	TRBD2	TRBJ2-2	CASSNLAGVGGELFF
TRBV18	.	TRBJ2-1	CASSHGNEQFF